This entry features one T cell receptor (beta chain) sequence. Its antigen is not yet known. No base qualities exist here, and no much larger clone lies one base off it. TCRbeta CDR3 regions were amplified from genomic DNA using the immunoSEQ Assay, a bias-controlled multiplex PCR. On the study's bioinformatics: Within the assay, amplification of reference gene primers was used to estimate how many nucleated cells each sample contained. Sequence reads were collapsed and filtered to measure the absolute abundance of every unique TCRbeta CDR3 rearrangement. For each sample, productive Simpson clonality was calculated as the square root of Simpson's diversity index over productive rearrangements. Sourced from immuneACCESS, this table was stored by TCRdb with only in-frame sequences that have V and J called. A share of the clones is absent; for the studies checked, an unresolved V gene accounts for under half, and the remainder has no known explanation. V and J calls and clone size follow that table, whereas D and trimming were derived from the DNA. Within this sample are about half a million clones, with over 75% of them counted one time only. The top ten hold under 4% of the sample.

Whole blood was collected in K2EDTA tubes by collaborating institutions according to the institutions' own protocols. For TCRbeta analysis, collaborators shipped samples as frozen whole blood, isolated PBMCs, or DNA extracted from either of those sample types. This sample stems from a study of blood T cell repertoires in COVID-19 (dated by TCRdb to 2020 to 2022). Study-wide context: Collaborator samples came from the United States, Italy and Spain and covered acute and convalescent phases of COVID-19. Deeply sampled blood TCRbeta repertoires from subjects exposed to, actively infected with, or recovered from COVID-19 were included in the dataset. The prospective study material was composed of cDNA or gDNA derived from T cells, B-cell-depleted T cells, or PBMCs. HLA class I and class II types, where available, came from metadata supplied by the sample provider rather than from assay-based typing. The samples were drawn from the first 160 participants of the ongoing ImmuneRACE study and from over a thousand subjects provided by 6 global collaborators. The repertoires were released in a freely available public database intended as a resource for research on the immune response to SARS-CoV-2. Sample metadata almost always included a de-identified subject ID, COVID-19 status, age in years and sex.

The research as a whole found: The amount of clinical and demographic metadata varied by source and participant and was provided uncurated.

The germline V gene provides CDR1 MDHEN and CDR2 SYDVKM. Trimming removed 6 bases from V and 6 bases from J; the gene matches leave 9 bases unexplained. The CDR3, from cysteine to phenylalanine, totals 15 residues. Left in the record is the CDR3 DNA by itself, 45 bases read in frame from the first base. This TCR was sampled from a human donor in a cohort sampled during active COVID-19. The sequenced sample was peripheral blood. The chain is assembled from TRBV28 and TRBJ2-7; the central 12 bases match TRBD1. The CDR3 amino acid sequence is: CASRGQGAPVGEQYF. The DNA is TGTGCCAGCAGGGGACAGGGGGCCCCGGTAGGCGAGCAGTACTTC.